The entry below gives a single T cell receptor beta chain sequence along with its context. The CDR3 spans 15 residues. V was cut by 6 bases and J by 0 bases, with 12 bases left in between. Germline V gene data show CDR1 as MNHEY and CDR2 as SMNVEV (reference sequence). Assay: immunoSEQ multiplex PCR; the TCRdb copy retains only in-frame clones and omits some. Seen here are around 170,000 clones, about 92% observed once, and the top ten hold over 1.1%. These data originate in a study of control samples from healthy donors and cancer patients. The J gene is TRBJ1-3, the V gene TRBV27; a weak D match, TRBD1 (6 bases). The sequence derives from a man aged 30 to 45 in good health. Sequenced material: blood. In DNA, the CDR3 is TGTGCCAGCAGCTCAGGGGCCCTCTCTGGAAACACCATATATTTT. Its protein is CASSSGALSGNTIYF.